This TCR beta chain stems from a study of cytomegalovirus exposure and HLA in healthy donors. Germline values: CDR1 MRHNA, CDR2 SNTAGT. The CDR3 contains 14 residues. J gave up 6 bases and V 6 bases, and 5 bases lay outside the gene matches. In the PCR, 60 Vbeta and 13 Jbeta primers were used. Here immunoSEQ multiplex PCR was the method, and the copy in TCRdb shows in-frame clones only, minus some. The table lists more than 150,000 clones, about 90% of them singletons, with roughly 0.23% in the top ten. This clone has only one observation. Samples came from healthy bone marrow donors. The sample was PBMCs. V gene TRBV6-4 combines with J gene TRBJ2-2; 9 bases match TRBD2. The clonotype comes from a girl under three years old in good health and CMV-seronegative. The CDR3 region has the DNA TGTGCCAGCAGAGCCGGGACTAGCTCCGGGGAGCTGTTTTTT. It specifies CASRAGTSSGELFF.